This record concerns one T cell receptor (beta chain) sequence. TCRdb re-called the 5' RACE reads with MiXCR, one entry per CDR3 protein. The sample shows approximately 69,000 distinct CDR3 sequences, approximately 13% of them seen only once. The germline CDR1 and CDR2 sequences are MGHRA and YSYEKL. V was pared by 1 base and J by 6 bases, with 15 bases of the junction left unmatched. The CDR3 runs 17 residues. The record originates from a study of early T cells in non-severe SARS-CoV-2 infection. The sample in question was whole blood, obtained at baseline. The receptor was derived from an adult who was a healthcare worker with PCR-confirmed SARS-CoV-2 infection or an uninfected control (not recorded which). The V gene is TRBV4-1, the J gene TRBJ2-7, with TRBD2 matching over 7 bases. CDR3 DNA sequence: TGCGCCAGCAGCCAAGGTTGGGGAGGGATCCCCGATCGCGAGCAGTACTTC. Its translation is CASSQGWGGIPDREQYF.